Sequencing of this T cell receptor beta chain was carried out in a study of blood T cell repertoires in COVID-19. This CDR3 has 14 residues. Looked up from germline, CDR1 is SGHAT and CDR2 is FQNNGV. V dropped 5 bases and J dropped 5; count of bases not matched to a gene: 7. The authors' processing: Amplification from reference gene primers served as the basis for estimated nucleated cell counts. Profiled with immunoSEQ multiplex PCR; TCRdb holds only in-frame clones, not every one. V and J calls and clone size come straight from that table; D and trimming were deduced from the DNA. In the table there are fewer than 250,000 clones, around 85% of which are singletons. Clinical history reported by participants formed the basis on which cohorts were assigned.

The V gene is TRBV11-2, the J gene TRBJ2-5; TRBD2 agrees at 8 bases. This TCR was recovered from a woman between 25 and 40 years old who had recovered from COVID-19. Material: PBMCs or T cells enriched from blood (not recorded which). For the CDR3, the DNA is TGTGCCAGCAGCCTCCCGACTAGCGCTGAGACCCAGTACTTC. Its translation is CASSLPTSAETQYF. The full variable domain, in which reference TRBV11-2 and TRBJ2-5 provide the parts outside the CDR3, is EAGVAQSPRYKIIEKRQSVAFWCNPISGHATLYWYQQILGQGPKLLIQFQNNGVVDDSQLPKDRFSAERLKGVDSTLKIQPAKLEDSAVYLCASSLPTSAETQYFGPGTRLLVL.